This TCR beta chain was sequenced for a study of shared T cell receptors in the human thymus. V was cut by 1 base and J by 9 bases, with 16 bases left in between. The CDR3 is 14 amino acids. The germline V gene has CDR1 SQVTM and CDR2 ANQGSEA. Here immunoSEQ multiplex PCR was the method, and the copy in TCRdb shows in-frame clones only, minus some. The data show about 380,000 clones, more than 85% seen once. This clone was observed a few times. The chain employs TRBV29-1 and TRBJ2-1; D is unclear. The clonotype originates from a human donor. The sample was thymocytes. The CDR3 here is CSVEVGNSIIEQFF. In nucleotides, the CDR3 is TGCAGCGTTGAAGTAGGCAACAGCATCATTGAGCAGTTCTTC.